This entry lists 7 T cell receptor beta chains sequenced from one sample in a study of cytomegalovirus exposure and HLA in healthy donors. Researchers ran the PCR with 60 Vbeta and 13 Jbeta primers. Generated by immunoSEQ multiplex PCR, the TCRdb table keeps only in-frame clones and is missing some. The data show roughly 100,000 clones, approximately 87% seen once. The specimen sequenced was PBMCs. The receptor source for this set is a man between 35 and 55 years old in good health and CMV-seronegative.

V gene TRBV15 combines with J gene TRBJ1-3, with D uncertain. Germline assignment: CDR1 LNHNV and CDR2 YYDKDF (reference sequence). Trimming stripped 1 base from V and 2 bases from J, with 12 bases between. This CDR3 spans 16 amino acids. CDR3 in DNA: TGTGCCACCAGCAGAGTTGGCATTTGGCCTGGAAACACCATATATTTT. Amino acids: CATSRVGIWPGNTIYF.

This rearrangement joins TRBV4-1 to TRBJ2-5; a weak D match, TRBD2 (5 bases). Trimming removed 4 bases at V and 1 base at J, with 22 bases between. This CDR3 has 18 residues. Germline V gene lookup returns CDR1 MGHRA and CDR2 YSYEKL. CDR3 DNA sequence: TGCGCCAGCAGCCCCCAATGGGTCGGGATTGAACTCCAAGAGACCCAGTACTTC. This gives the protein CASSPQWVGIELQETQYF.

This clone showed up just once. The J gene is TRBJ1-4, the V gene TRBV6-6; 7 bases align to TRBD1. Germline-derived CDR1 and CDR2 are MNHNY and SVGAGI (reference sequence). The V and J ends lost 8 bases and 4 bases, in that order; junction bases with no gene match: 4. CDR3 length: 13 amino acids. This CDR3 is CASRDSVNEKLFF. Here the CDR3 DNA reads TGTGCCAGCCGGGACAGCGTTAATGAAAAACTGTTTTTT.

The CDR3 loop is CASSTSPSYEQYF. The DNA of the CDR3 is TGTGCCAGTTCGACTAGCCCCTCCTACGAGCAGTACTTC. The gene calls are TRBV11-1 and TRBJ2-7; 7 bases align to TRBD2. After removal of 9 bases from V and 0 bases from J, the junction contained 5 bases not matched to a gene. CDR3 length: 13 residues. Germline CDR1 reads SGHAT; CDR2 reads FQDESV (reference sequence). Full variable domain (outside the CDR3, taken from reference TRBV11-1 and TRBJ2-7): EAEVAQSPRYKITEKSQAVAFWCDPISGHATLYWYRQILGQGPELLVQFQDESVVDDSQLPKDRFSAERLKGVDSTLKIQPAELGDSAMYLCASSTSPSYEQYFGPGTRLTVT.

The gene calls are TRBV27 and TRBJ2-7; the match to TRBD1 covers 11 bases. CDR3 length: 16 residues. Trimming cost V 7 bases and J 0 bases; bases outside gene matches: 8. Per germline, CDR1 MNHEY and CDR2 SMNVEV (reference sequence). The CDR3 loop reads CASTVPGTGGSYEQYF. In DNA, the CDR3 is TGTGCCAGCACCGTCCCCGGGACAGGGGGCTCCTACGAGCAGTACTTC.

The V and J genes are TRBV6-5 and TRBJ2-7; TRBD2 might be the D (7 bases). CDR1 and CDR2 (germline): MNHEY, SVGAGI. There are 13 residues in the CDR3. Trimming left V 6 bases short and J 2 bases short, with 11 bases between. This CDR3 reads CASRRGGAYEQYF. CDR3 nucleotide sequence: TGTGCCAGCAGAAGAGGGGGGGCCTACGAGCAGTACTTC.

This clone has a handful of counts. The chain is built from TRBV29-1 and TRBJ1-3; D remains ambiguous. Trimming removed 4 bases at V and 4 bases at J, with 11 bases between. The CDR3 has 13 residues. Germline values: CDR1 SQVTM, CDR2 ANQGSEA. The DNA of the CDR3 is TGCAGCGTTGCTGAGGGTTACGGAAACACCATATATTTT. Its translation is CSVAEGYGNTIYF.